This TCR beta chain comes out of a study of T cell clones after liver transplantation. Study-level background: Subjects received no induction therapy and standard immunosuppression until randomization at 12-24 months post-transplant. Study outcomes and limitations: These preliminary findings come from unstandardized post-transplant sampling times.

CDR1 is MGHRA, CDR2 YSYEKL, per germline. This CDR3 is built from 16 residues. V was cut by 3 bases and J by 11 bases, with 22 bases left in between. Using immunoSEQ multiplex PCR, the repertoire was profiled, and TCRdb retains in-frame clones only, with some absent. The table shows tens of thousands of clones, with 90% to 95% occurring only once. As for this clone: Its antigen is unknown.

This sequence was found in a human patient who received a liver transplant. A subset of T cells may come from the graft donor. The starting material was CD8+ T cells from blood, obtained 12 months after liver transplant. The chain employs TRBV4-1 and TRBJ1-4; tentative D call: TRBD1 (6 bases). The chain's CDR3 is CASSQELGAPGEKLFF. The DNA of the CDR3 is TGCGCCAGCAGCCAGGAGTTGGGGGCACCCGGTGAGAAACTGTTTTTT.